The rows below give T cell receptor beta chains drawn from one sample of a study of cytomegalovirus exposure and HLA in healthy donors. TCRdb's copy holds only in-frame clones and misses some; the assay was immunoSEQ multiplex PCR. This sample has 100,000 to 150,000 clones; about 70% occur once, and the top ten carry 13%. Specimen: PBMCs. These receptors originate from a woman in her fifties or sixties in good health and CMV-seropositive. Both conserved end residues are part of each CDR3. The D gene is left open where the match is weak. Only some rows state a clone size, as once, few, many or a class for expanded clones.

V	J	size	D	DNA	CDR3
TRBV28	TRBJ2-7	once	.	TGTGCCAGCAGTAATTCAGCGGCTAGCTCCTACGAGCAGTACTTC	CASSNSAASSYEQYF
TRBV19	TRBJ1-5	.	.	TGTGCCAGTCACGCACATGAGGGCAATCAGCCCCAGCATTTT	CASHAHEGNQPQHF
TRBV19	TRBJ1-1	few	TRBD1	TGTGCCAGTAGTATATCCAGCTCGCAGGGGGCGTATGAAGCTTTCTTT	CASSISSSQGAYEAFF
TRBV19	TRBJ1-4	once	TRBD1	TGTGCCAGTAGTCGTAGGACAGGGGGTGAAAAACTGTTTTTT	CASSRRTGGEKLFF
TRBV7-2	TRBJ1-1	.	.	TGTGCCAGCAGCTTAGGGAGACAGGCAAACACTGAAGCTTTCTTT	CASSLGRQANTEAFF
TRBV5-6	TRBJ2-7	.	.	TGTGCCAGCAGCTCCCAGGCCTACGAGCAGTACTTC	CASSSQAYEQYF
TRBV30	TRBJ2-6	.	.	TGTGCCCGGGGCGGAGGGGTCGGGGCCAACGTCCTGACTTTC	CARGGGVGANVLTF
TRBV19	TRBJ1-4	few	TRBD1	TGTGCCAGTAGTCGTATAGACAGGGGAGGTGAAAAACTGTTTTTT	CASSRIDRGGEKLFF
TRBV27	TRBJ1-2	.	.	TGTGCCAGCAGTTTATCGAGAGGGAGCGGCTACACCTTC	CASSLSRGSGYTF
TRBV4-1	TRBJ2-1	.	TRBD1	TGCGCCAGCAGCCGCAGCTCCGGGACAGGTAACAATGAGCAGTTCTTC	CASSRSSGTGNNEQFF
TRBV5-1	TRBJ2-5	.	TRBD2	TGCGCCAGCAGCTTTGGGCTAGCGGGGGCAGAGACCCAGTACTTC	CASSFGLAGAETQYF
TRBV6-5	TRBJ2-5	.	.	TGTGCCAGCAGTTACTCGGCAGGCGTACGGCTAGAGACCCAGTACTTC	CASSYSAGVRLETQYF
TRBV25-1	TRBJ2-1	.	.	TGTGCCAGCAGGGCAGAGGTTGAGCAGTTCTTC	CASRAEVEQFF
TRBV15	TRBJ2-6	few	.	TGTGCCACCAGCAGAGATGGCCAGTCTGGGGCCAACGTCCTGACTTTC	CATSRDGQSGANVLTF
TRBV18	TRBJ2-1	.	.	TGTGCCAGCTCACCTGTACTAGTTGGCTCCTACAATGAGCAGTTCTTC	CASSPVLVGSYNEQFF
TRBV6-6	TRBJ1-4	.	TRBD1	TGTGCCAGCAGTGGGACAGGCCGTAATGAAAAACTGTTTTTT	CASSGTGRNEKLFF
TRBV7-2	TRBJ2-1	once	TRBD2	TGTGCCAGCAGCATCCTAGCGGGGGCCTACAATGAGCAGTTCTTC	CASSILAGAYNEQFF
TRBV6-5	TRBJ2-1	few	TRBD2	TGTGCCACCTCGGGGGGGAGGGGCGGCAATGAGCAGTTCTTC	CATSGGRGGNEQFF
TRBV21-1	TRBJ1-1	.	.	TGTGCCAGCAGCCAAATGGGGAGACGGATGAACACTGAAGCTTTCTTT	CASSQMGRRMNTEAFF
TRBV4-1	TRBJ2-5	.	TRBD2	TGCGCCAGCAGTCGTAAAGCGGGAGGGGAGACCCAGTACTTC	CASSRKAGGETQYF
TRBV20-1	TRBJ2-1	once	.	TGCAGTGCGCGATCGTATGAGCAGTTCTTC	CSARSYEQFF
TRBV18	TRBJ1-2	.	.	TGTGCCAGCTCCTCCACCCGGGAATTTCACCCTGGCTACACCTTC	CASSSTREFHPGYTF
TRBV15	TRBJ2-3	few	.	TGTGCCACCAGCAGAGGGTTAGGAGGTGAGAGCACAGATACGCAGTATTTT	CATSRGLGGESTDTQYF
TRBV19	TRBJ1-2	.	.	TGTGCCAGTAGTACGGGTGGTGCCTATGGCTACACCTTC	CASSTGGAYGYTF
TRBV27	TRBJ2-1	.	.	TGTGCCAGCAGTTTAGGCTATGAGCAGTTCTTC	CASSLGYEQFF
TRBV4-3	TRBJ2-5	.	.	TGCGCCAGCAGCCAAGCTCTACGGGAGACCCAGTACTTC	CASSQALRETQYF
TRBV10-3	TRBJ2-7	few	.	TGTGCCATCAGCTTAGAGGGAGACGAGCAGTACTTC	CAISLEGDEQYF
TRBV9	TRBJ2-1	.	TRBD2	TGTGCCAGCAGTCTAGGACTAGGAGCTGATGAGCAGTTCTTC	CASSLGLGADEQFF
TRBV18	TRBJ2-7	.	TRBD2	TGTGCCAGCTCACCACCCACGCTAGCGGGGCACGAGCAGTACTTC	CASSPPTLAGHEQYF
TRBV5-1	TRBJ1-1	once	TRBD1	TGCGCCAGCAGCATGTGGACAGGGGAAGAAGCTTTCTTT	CASSMWTGEEAFF
TRBV25-1	TRBJ2-5	.	.	TGTGCCAGCAGTGACTTCCAGACAGCGTACCAAGAGACCCAGTACTTC	CASSDFQTAYQETQYF
TRBV30	TRBJ2-3	.	TRBD1	TGTGCCTGGAAGGCCAGGGGGAGAGATACGCAGTATTTT	CAWKARGRDTQYF
TRBV18	TRBJ1-1	.	TRBD1	TGTGCCAGCTCACCCCCAGGGGGGAACACTGAAGCTTTCTTT	CASSPPGGNTEAFF
TRBV5-5	TRBJ1-2	.	.	TGTGCCAGCAGCTTGGTTGCGACAGGAGCTAACTATGGCTACACCTTC	CASSLVATGANYGYTF
TRBV6-5	TRBJ2-5	few	.	TGTGCCAGCAGTTACGACCCAGGCGAAAAGCGGGCCCAGTACTTC	CASSYDPGEKRAQYF
TRBV11-3	TRBJ2-2	.	TRBD1	TGTGCCAGCCAGGGGGTTCACACCGGGGAGCTGTTTTTT	CASQGVHTGELFF
TRBV9	TRBJ2-1	once	TRBD2	TGTGCCAGCAGCGTAGAGGTAGCGGGTGACAATGAGCAGTTCTTC	CASSVEVAGDNEQFF
TRBV7-2	TRBJ2-7	.	.	TGTGCCAGCAGCCCCCATTCGAGGGCCGAGCAGTACTTC	CASSPHSRAEQYF
TRBV4-3	TRBJ1-6	.	.	TGCGCCAGCAGCCAAGGGGCCCGGACAGTAACTTATAATTCACCCCTCCACTTT	CASSQGARTVTYNSPLHF
TRBV5-1	TRBJ1-2	once	TRBD1	TGCGCCAGCAGCTTATCTGGGGACAGCAGCTATGGCTACACCTTC	CASSLSGDSSYGYTF
TRBV11-1	TRBJ2-3	.	.	TGTGCCAGCAGTTTTAGAGGGGATACGCAGTATTTT	CASSFRGDTQYF